This T cell receptor (beta chain) was sequenced in a study of response to subunit inactivated influenza vaccine (dated by TCRdb to between 2017 and 2018). About the study as a whole: Deep quantitative T cell receptor repertoire profiling was used in the study to track responses to a trivalent subunit inactivated influenza vaccine. Study-wide findings and limitations: The authors suggested that each seasonal influenza vaccination may recruit only a limited number of new T cells.

Libraries were made using RT-PCR. Sequencer: Illumina HiSeq 2500. The raw public reads went through TCRdb reprocessing: fastp at Q25, MiXCR clone calling, in-frame beta chains kept. One record per CDR3 amino acid sequence lists the most common genes and DNA. Within this sample are around 170,000 distinct CDR3 sequences, with around 10% of them counted one time only. Of the sample, around 40% is held by the ten largest clones. The V end loses 4 bases and the J end loses 3 bases, and a stretch of 14 bases separates them. The CDR1 and CDR2 encoded by the germline V gene are SGHRS and YFSETQ. From the cysteine up to the phenylalanine, the CDR3 has a length of 14 residues. Of all the DNA, just the CDR3 is kept, 42 bases in frame from base 1. Concerning this clonotype: Its cognate antigen has yet to be identified. Base qualities are not recorded, but no much larger clone differs from it by a single base.

The source of this sequence is a man aged 50 to 69 who received an inactivated influenza vaccine. Donor details come from another sample of the same person, matched by shared clones. The chain is made from TRBV5-1 and TRBJ2-7, and possibly TRBD1, on 7 matching bases. Sequences were derived from CD8+ T cells sorted from PBMCs, sampled less than 30 months after vaccination. CDR3 region: CASSVAGQLYEQYF. The DNA reads as follows: TGCGCCAGCAGCGTTGCGGGACAGCTCTACGAGCAGTACTTC.